Here is one T cell receptor (beta chain) with its context. The data originate from a study of blood T cells in healthy people across ages. PCR was performed a second time for about 6 to 12 cycles using a sample-barcoded 5' primer and a J-beta primer mix. Every cDNA molecule bore a tag from a template-switch adaptor containing 12 random nucleotides. Via MiXCR, TCRdb re-called the 5' RACE reads, giving one row per CDR3 protein. The table lists approximately 1,700,000 distinct CDR3 sequences, about 39% of them singletons. Trimming shortened V by 4 bases and J by 0 bases, and 8 bases separated the two germline ends. The CDR3 consists of 14 residues. CDR1 and CDR2 from the germline V gene are SGHTA and FQGNSA.

J is TRBJ2-3 and V is TRBV7-2, with a tentative D call TRBD1 (5 bases). Sequences were obtained from blood. This receptor was obtained from a human donor in good health. CDR3 residues: CASSSRQSTDTQYF. CDR3 DNA sequence: TGTGCCAGCAGCTCCAGACAGAGCACAGATACGCAGTATTTT.